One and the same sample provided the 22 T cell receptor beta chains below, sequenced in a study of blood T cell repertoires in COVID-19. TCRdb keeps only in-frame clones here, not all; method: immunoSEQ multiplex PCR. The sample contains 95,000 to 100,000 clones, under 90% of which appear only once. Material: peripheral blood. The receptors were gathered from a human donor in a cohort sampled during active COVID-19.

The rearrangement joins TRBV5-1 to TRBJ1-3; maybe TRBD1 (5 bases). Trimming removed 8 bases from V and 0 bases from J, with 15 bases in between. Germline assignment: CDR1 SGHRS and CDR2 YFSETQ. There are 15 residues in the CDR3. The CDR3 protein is CASSPGGYSGNTIYF. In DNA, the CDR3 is TGCGCCAGTTCCCCCGGGGGGTACTCTGGAAACACCATATATTTT.

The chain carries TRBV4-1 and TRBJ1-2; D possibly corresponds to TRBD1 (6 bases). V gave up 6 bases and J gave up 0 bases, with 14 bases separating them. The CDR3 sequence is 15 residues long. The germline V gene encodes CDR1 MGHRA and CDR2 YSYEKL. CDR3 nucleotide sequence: TGCGCCAGCAGTCCCAGACAGGCGACTAACTATGGCTACACCTTC. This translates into CASSPRQATNYGYTF.

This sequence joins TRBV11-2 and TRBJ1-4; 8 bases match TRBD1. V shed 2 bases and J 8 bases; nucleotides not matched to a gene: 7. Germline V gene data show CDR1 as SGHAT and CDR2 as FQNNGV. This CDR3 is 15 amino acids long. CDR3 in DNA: TGTGCCAGCAGCTTATCAGGGGGCTTAGGGGAAAAACTGTTTTTT. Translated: CASSLSGGLGEKLFF.

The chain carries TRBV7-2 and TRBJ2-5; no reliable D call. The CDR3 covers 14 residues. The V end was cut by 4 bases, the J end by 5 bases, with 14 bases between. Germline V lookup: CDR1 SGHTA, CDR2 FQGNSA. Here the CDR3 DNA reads TGTGCCAGCAGCTCCCAAAAGTACATCGAGACCCAGTACTTC. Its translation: CASSSQKYIETQYF.

The CDR3 is CASVLREGLETQYF. Written as DNA, the CDR3 is TGTGCCAGCGTTTTACGGGAGGGTTTGGAGACCCAGTACTTC. The chain is built from TRBV2 and TRBJ2-5, with 8 bases identical to TRBD2. The CDR3 sequence is 14 residues long. The V and J ends lost 8 bases and 5 bases, in that order; junction bases with no gene match: 10. Germline CDR1 is SNHLY and CDR2 is FYNNEI.

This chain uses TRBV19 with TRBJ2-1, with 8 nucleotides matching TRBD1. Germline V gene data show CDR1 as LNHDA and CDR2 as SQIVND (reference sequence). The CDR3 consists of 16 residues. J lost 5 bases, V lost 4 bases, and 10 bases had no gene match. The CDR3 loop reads CASSNWDRFGDNEQFF. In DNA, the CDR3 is TGTGCCAGTAGTAACTGGGACAGGTTCGGGGACAATGAGCAGTTCTTC.

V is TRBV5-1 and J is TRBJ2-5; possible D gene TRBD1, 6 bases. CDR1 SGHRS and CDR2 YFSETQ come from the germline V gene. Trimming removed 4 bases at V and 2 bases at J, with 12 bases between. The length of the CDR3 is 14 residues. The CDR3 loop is CASSLGQKQETQYF. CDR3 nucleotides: TGCGCCAGCAGCCTCGGACAGAAACAAGAGACCCAGTACTTC.

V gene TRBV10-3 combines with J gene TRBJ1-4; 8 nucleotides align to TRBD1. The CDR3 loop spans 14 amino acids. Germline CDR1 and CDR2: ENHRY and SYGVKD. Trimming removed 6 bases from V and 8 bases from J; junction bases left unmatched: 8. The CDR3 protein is CAISGTGGDEKLFF. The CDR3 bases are TGTGCCATCAGCGGAACAGGGGGAGACGAAAAACTGTTTTTT.

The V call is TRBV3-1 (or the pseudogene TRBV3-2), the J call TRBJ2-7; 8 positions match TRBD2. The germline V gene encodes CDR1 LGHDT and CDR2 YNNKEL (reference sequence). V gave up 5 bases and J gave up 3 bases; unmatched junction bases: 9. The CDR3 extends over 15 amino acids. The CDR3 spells CASSAHGTSDYEQYF. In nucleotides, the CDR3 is TGTGCCAGCAGCGCCCACGGGACTAGTGACTACGAGCAGTACTTC.

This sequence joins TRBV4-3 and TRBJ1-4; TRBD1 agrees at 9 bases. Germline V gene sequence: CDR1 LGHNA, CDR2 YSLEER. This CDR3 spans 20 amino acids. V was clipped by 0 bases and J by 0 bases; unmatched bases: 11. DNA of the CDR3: TGCGCCAGCAGCCAAGAATGGGCAGGACAGGGGTTTTCAACTAATGAAAAACTGTTTTTT. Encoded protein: CASSQEWAGQGFSTNEKLFF.

CDR3 protein: CSVEVVQGGGYTF. CDR3 DNA: TGCAGCGTTGAAGTCGTACAGGGCGGTGGCTACACCTTC. The chain couples TRBV29-1 to TRBJ1-2; a possible D gene is TRBD1 (6 bases). V dropped 1 base and J dropped 7 bases, with 13 bases sitting between them. Germline CDR1 and CDR2: SQVTM and ANQGSEA. The CDR3 runs to 13 residues.

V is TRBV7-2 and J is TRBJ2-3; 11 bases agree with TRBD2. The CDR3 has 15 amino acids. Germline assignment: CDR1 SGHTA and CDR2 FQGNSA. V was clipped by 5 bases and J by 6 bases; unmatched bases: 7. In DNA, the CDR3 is TGTGCCAGCAGCAAGGGACTAGCGGAGATTGATACGCAGTATTTT. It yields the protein CASSKGLAEIDTQYF. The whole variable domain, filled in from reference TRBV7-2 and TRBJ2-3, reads GAGVSQSPSNKVTEKGKDVELRCDPISGHTALYWYRQSLGQGLEFLIYFQGNSAPDKSGLPSDRFSAERTGGSVSTLTIQRTQQEDSAVYLCASSKGLAEIDTQYFGPGTRLTVL.

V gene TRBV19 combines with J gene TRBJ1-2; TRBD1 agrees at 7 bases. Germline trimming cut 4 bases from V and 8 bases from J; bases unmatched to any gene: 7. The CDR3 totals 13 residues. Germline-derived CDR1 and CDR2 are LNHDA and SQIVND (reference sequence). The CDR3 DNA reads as TGTGCCAGTAGTACGACGAGACAGGGAGGCTACACCTTC. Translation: CASSTTRQGGYTF. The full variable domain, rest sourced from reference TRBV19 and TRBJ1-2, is DGGITQSPKYLFRKEGQNVTLSCEQNLNHDAMYWYRQDPGQGLRLIYYSQIVNDFQKGDIAEGYSVSREKKESFPLTVTSAQKNPTAFYLCASSTTRQGGYTFGSGTRLTVV.

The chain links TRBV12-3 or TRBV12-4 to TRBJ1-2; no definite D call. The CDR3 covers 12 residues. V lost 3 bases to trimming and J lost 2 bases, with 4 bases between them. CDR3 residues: CASSLQNYGYTF. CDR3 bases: TGTGCCAGCAGTTTGCAGAACTATGGCTACACCTTC.

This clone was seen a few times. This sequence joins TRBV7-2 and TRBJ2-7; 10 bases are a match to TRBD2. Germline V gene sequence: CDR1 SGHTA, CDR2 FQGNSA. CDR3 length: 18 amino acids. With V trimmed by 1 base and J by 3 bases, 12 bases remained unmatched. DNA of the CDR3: TGTGCCAGCAGCTTAGTATTGGTAGCGGGGGGCTCTGGCTACGAGCAGTACTTC. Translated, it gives CASSLVLVAGGSGYEQYF.

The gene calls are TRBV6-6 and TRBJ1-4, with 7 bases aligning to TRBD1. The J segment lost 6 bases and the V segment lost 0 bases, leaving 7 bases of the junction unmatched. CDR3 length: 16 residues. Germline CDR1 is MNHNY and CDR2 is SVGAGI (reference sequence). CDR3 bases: TGTGCCAGCAGTTACTCCCCTCACAGGGGAGATGAAAAACTGTTTTTT. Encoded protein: CASSYSPHRGDEKLFF.

The CDR3 sequence: CASSLSGTLTEAFF. Here the CDR3 DNA reads TGTGCCAGCAGTTTATCTGGGACACTGACTGAAGCTTTCTTT. The rearrangement joins TRBV28 to TRBJ1-1; TRBD1 is a possible D gene (6 bases). The CDR3 sequence is 14 residues long. The ends were cut back, 1 base at V and 5 bases at J, with 11 bases in the middle. Per germline, CDR1 MDHEN and CDR2 SYDVKM. The full variable domain, in which reference TRBV28 and TRBJ1-1 provide the parts outside the CDR3, is DVKVTQSSRYLVKRTGEKVFLECVQDMDHENMFWYRQDPGLGLRLIYFSYDVKMKEKGDIPEGYSVSREKKERFSLILESASTNQTSMYLCASSLSGTLTEAFFGQGTRLTVV.

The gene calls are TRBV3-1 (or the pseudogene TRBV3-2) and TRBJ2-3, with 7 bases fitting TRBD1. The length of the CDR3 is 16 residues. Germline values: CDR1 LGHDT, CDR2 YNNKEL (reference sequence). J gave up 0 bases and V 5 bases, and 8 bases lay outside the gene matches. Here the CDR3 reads CASSFRTGSSTDTQYF. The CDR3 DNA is TGTGCCAGCAGCTTCCGGACAGGTTCTAGCACAGATACGCAGTATTTT.

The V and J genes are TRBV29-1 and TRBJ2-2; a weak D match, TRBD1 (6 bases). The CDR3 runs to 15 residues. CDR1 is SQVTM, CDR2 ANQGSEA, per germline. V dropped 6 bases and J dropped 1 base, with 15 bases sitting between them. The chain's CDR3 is CSVKKGDLNTGELFF. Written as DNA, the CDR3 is TGCAGCGTAAAAAAGGGGGACCTGAACACCGGGGAGCTGTTTTTT.

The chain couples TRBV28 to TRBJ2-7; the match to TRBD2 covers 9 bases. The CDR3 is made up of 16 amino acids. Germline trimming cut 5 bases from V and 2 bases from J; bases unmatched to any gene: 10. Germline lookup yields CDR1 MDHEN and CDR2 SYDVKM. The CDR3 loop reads CASSTAGGDLTYEQYF. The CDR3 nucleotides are TGTGCCAGCAGTACGGCGGGAGGGGACCTCACCTACGAGCAGTACTTC.

DNA of the CDR3: TGTGCCAGCAGTTACTACAGAGCAGCAGGGCAGCCCCAGCATTTT. As protein: CASSYYRAAGQPQHF. This sequence joins TRBV6-5 and TRBJ1-5; possibly TRBD1 for D (5 bases). This CDR3 has 15 residues. Between the trimmed V and J ends, which lost 1 base and 7 bases, there was a span of 14 bases. The germline gives CDR1 MNHEY, CDR2 SVGAGI.

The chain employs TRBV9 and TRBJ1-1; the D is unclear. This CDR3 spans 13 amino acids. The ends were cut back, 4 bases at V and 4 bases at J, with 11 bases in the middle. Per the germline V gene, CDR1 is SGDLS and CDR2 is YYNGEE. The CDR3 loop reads CASSPREGTEAFF. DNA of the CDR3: TGTGCCAGCAGCCCCCGCGAGGGCACTGAAGCTTTCTTT.